Shown below are 27 T cell receptor beta chains from a single sample sequenced in a study of OX40 agonist ivuxolimab in advanced cancers. Repertoires were generated with immunoSEQ multiplex PCR, while TCRdb's copy carries only in-frame clones and drops some. The sample carries 50,000 to 65,000 clones, over 70% recorded once. Sample: CD4+ or CD8+ T cells sorted from blood, taken in a trial of the OX40 agonist ivuxolimab. These receptors were taken from an adult with an advanced solid tumor such as melanoma, head and neck, liver or kidney cancer.

The rearrangement links TRBV5-1 to TRBJ2-3; weak D call: TRBD1 (7 bases). This CDR3 comprises 14 residues. CDR1 and CDR2 (germline): SGHRS, YFSETQ. Trimming removed 4 bases at V and 4 bases at J, with 13 bases between. DNA of the CDR3: TGCGCCAGCAGCCCCGGAGGGACAGCAGATACGCAGTATTTT. Its protein is CASSPGGTADTQYF.

This sequence joins TRBV10-3 and TRBJ1-4; 7 positions match TRBD1. The CDR3 extends over 15 amino acids. The ends lost 2 bases at V and 5 bases at J; junction bases unmatched: 5. The V gene's germline CDR1 is ENHRY and CDR2 SYGVKD. This CDR3 reads CAISEMDRPNEKLFF. In DNA, the CDR3 is TGTGCCATCAGTGAGATGGACAGGCCGAATGAAAAACTGTTTTTT.

The rearrangement joins TRBV28 to TRBJ2-1, with D perhaps matching TRBD1 or TRBD2 (6 bases each). From germline, CDR1 is MDHEN and CDR2 SYDVKM. This CDR3 contains 14 residues. Trimming removed 5 bases at V and 1 base at J, with 9 bases between. The CDR3 is CASSAGHSYNEQFF. The CDR3 nucleotides read TGTGCCAGCAGTGCGGGACATTCCTACAATGAGCAGTTCTTC.

The chain carries TRBV6-6 and TRBJ1-1; TRBD1 is a possible D gene (5 bases). Germline CDR1 MNHNY, CDR2 SVGAGI (reference sequence). This CDR3 comprises 13 residues. Trimming cost V 4 bases and J 4 bases, with 10 bases left between them. The CDR3 region has the DNA TGTGCCAGCAGTTTGGGAAGGGGCACTGAAGCTTTCTTT. Its protein is CASSLGRGTEAFF.

The CDR3 nucleotides are TGTGCCAGCAGCTCTTCCAAGGGGGAGTTTAGCTATGGCTACACCTTC. Residues: CASSSSKGEFSYGYTF. The V gene is TRBV5-4, the J gene TRBJ1-2; tentatively, D is TRBD1 (6 bases). From germline, CDR1 is SGHNT and CDR2 YYREEE (reference sequence). CDR3 length equals 16 residues. V was cut by 3 bases and J by 4 bases, with 19 bases left in between.

The chain carries TRBV19 and TRBJ2-1; a possible D gene is TRBD2 (5 bases). CDR3 size: 11 residues. The germline V gene encodes CDR1 LNHDA and CDR2 SQIVND (reference sequence). Trimming pared 9 bases from V and 3 bases from J, leaving 6 bases between. The CDR3 region has the DNA TGTGCCAGCCGGGACTACAATGAGCAGTTCTTC. Translating it yields CASRDYNEQFF.

This chain joins TRBV6-5 and TRBJ2-5; a possible D gene is TRBD1 (6 bases). Trimming took 5 bases from V and 2 from J, leaving 12 bases between them. Germline assignment: CDR1 MNHEY and CDR2 SVGAGI. CDR3 length: 14 residues. CDR3 sequence: CASSTGTVQETQYF. The CDR3 nucleotides read TGTGCCAGCAGTACAGGGACCGTTCAAGAGACCCAGTACTTC.

The gene calls are TRBV11-1 and TRBJ2-5, with D possibly TRBD2 on 5 matching bases. V dropped 2 bases and J dropped 11 bases, with 24 bases sitting between them. The CDR3 totals 16 residues. The V gene's germline CDR1 is SGHAT and CDR2 FQDESV (reference sequence). CDR3 region: CASSLRSGRPGVGQYF. As DNA, the CDR3 is TGTGCCAGCAGCTTAAGGAGCGGACGGCCTGGTGTGGGACAGTACTTC.

The chain couples TRBV6-5 to TRBJ1-3, with TRBD1 identical over 7 bases. Trimming removed 8 bases from V and 0 bases from J; junction bases left unmatched: 7. The CDR3 spans 15 residues. Germline V gene lookup returns CDR1 MNHEY and CDR2 SVGAGI. The CDR3 DNA follows: TGTGCCAGCCGAACAGGGGTTCCCTCTGGAAACACCATATATTTT. Translation: CASRTGVPSGNTIYF.

The genes are TRBV6-4 and TRBJ1-3; no clear D. The germline V gene has CDR1 MRHNA and CDR2 SNTAGT. The CDR3 sequence is 14 residues long. V dropped 4 bases and J dropped 0 bases, with 7 bases sitting between them. The CDR3 sequence is CASSAESSGNTIYF. Here the CDR3 DNA reads TGTGCCAGCAGTGCTGAGAGCTCTGGAAACACCATATATTTT.

This chain uses TRBV6-6 with TRBJ2-2; perhaps TRBD1 as D (5 bases). The CDR3 is 14 amino acids. The V gene's germline CDR1 is MNHNY and CDR2 SVGAGI (reference sequence). With 10 bases removed from V and 0 bases from J, the gap between germline ends came to 12 bases. In nucleotides, the CDR3 is TGTGCCACCGTGACAGCTACGAACACCGGGGAGCTGTTTTTT. Translation gives CATVTATNTGELFF.

The rearrangement joins TRBV6-5 to TRBJ2-1; a possible D gene is TRBD2 (6 bases). Trimming stripped 5 bases from V and 8 bases from J, with 19 bases between. This CDR3 is built from 15 residues. Looked up from germline, CDR1 is MNHEY and CDR2 is SVGAGI. Here the CDR3 DNA reads TGTGCCAGCAGTAATACCTGGGATGGGAGGTATGAGCAGTTCTTC. Translation: CASSNTWDGRYEQFF.

The chain carries TRBV28 and TRBJ1-1; D is ambiguous. Germline V gene data show CDR1 as MDHEN and CDR2 as SYDVKM. V gave up 2 bases and J gave up 10 bases, with 11 bases separating them. The CDR3 runs 12 residues. CDR3 in amino acids: CASSLESRGAFF. The CDR3 DNA reads TGTGCCAGCAGTTTAGAGTCCAGAGGAGCTTTCTTT. Using reference TRBV28 and TRBJ1-1 for the parts outside the CDR3, the full variable domain is DVKVTQSSRYLVKRTGEKVFLECVQDMDHENMFWYRQDPGLGLRLIYFSYDVKMKEKGDIPEGYSVSREKKERFSLILESASTNQTSMYLCASSLESRGAFFGQGTRLTVV.

The CDR3 DNA sequence: TGCGCCAGCAGTAAGCGGGGCTCTAACTATGGCTACACCTTC. Protein: CASSKRGSNYGYTF. V gene TRBV23-1 combines with J gene TRBJ1-2, with TRBD1 as a possible D gene (5 bases). TRBV23-1 is known as an ORF, though its function is uncertain. This CDR3 has 14 residues. Trimming left V 5 bases short and J 0 bases short, with 10 bases between.

The chain links TRBV6-1 to TRBJ1-1; no firm D call. The V gene lost 10 bases and the J gene lost 5 bases, with 14 bases spanning the gap. This CDR3 is built from 12 residues. Germline assignment: CDR1 MNHNS and CDR2 SASEGT. CDR3 amino acids: CATLGERTEAFF. CDR3 DNA sequence: TGTGCCACCCTCGGGGAGAGGACTGAAGCTTTCTTT.

The V call is TRBV6-5, the J call TRBJ2-1, with D possibly TRBD2 on 5 matching bases. V gave up 11 bases and J gave up 7 bases, with 15 bases separating them. Germline loops: CDR1 MNHEY, CDR2 SVGAGI. The CDR3 consists of 12 residues. The CDR3 is CASRNRGNEQFF. The CDR3 coding sequence is TGTGCCTCCCGGAACCGAGGGAATGAGCAGTTCTTC.

The chain uses TRBV7-2 and TRBJ2-1; D gene ambiguous. The CDR3 is made up of 18 amino acids. Germline CDR1 is SGHTA and CDR2 is FQGNSA. The V end lost 4 bases, the J end lost 4 bases, and 23 bases lay between the germline ends. The CDR3 coding sequence is TGTGCCAGCAGCTCTGGCCCCCCTCCGCTCCCCACTTACAATGAGCAGTTCTTC. Translating gives CASSSGPPPLPTYNEQFF.

The chain joins TRBV5-1 to TRBJ2-5, with TRBD1 identical over 9 bases. The CDR3 sequence is 15 residues long. Losses at the gene ends were 3 bases for V and 6 bases for J; bases not matched to a gene: 9. CDR1 and CDR2 (germline): SGHRS, YFSETQ. The CDR3 sequence: CASSSPGQGTQTQYF. The CDR3 coding sequence is TGCGCCAGCAGCTCACCGGGACAGGGAACACAGACCCAGTACTTC.

This chain uses TRBV2 with TRBJ1-5; TRBD1 matches 8 bases. The CDR3 runs 16 residues. Germline V gene sequence: CDR1 SNHLY, CDR2 FYNNEI. Trimming at V came to 6 bases and at J to 8 bases, leaving 15 bases not matched to a gene. The CDR3 nucleotides are TGTGCCAGCAGAAGGGGGACAGGCCAGATCGTGGAGCCCCAGCATTTT. It specifies CASRRGTGQIVEPQHF.

Here the CDR3 reads CAISARGGTGELFF. CDR3 coding DNA: TGTGCCATCAGTGCCCGAGGGGGCACCGGGGAGCTGTTTTTT. J is TRBJ2-2 and V is TRBV10-3; D perhaps matches TRBD1 (6 bases). V lost 4 bases, J lost 4 bases, and 10 bases lay in between. Per germline, CDR1 ENHRY and CDR2 SYGVKD. The CDR3 runs 14 residues.

The rearrangement joins TRBV10-2 to TRBJ2-7; 11 bases agree with TRBD1. Germline assignment: CDR1 WSHSY and CDR2 SAAADI. V gave up 8 bases and J gave up 3 bases; unmatched junction bases: 6. The CDR3 runs to 14 residues. This CDR3 reads CASSGQGAGYEQYV. CDR3 in DNA: TGCGCCAGCTCAGGACAGGGGGCGGGCTACGAGCAGTACGTC.

As DNA, the CDR3 is TGTGCCAGCAGCTCCGGGACAGCTGGAAACACCATATATTTT. Translated: CASSSGTAGNTIYF. J is TRBJ1-3 and V is TRBV6-6, with 7 bases matching TRBD1. The CDR3 extends over 14 amino acids. Germline CDR1 is MNHNY and CDR2 is SVGAGI (reference sequence). Germline trimming cut 6 bases from V and 2 bases from J; bases unmatched to any gene: 4.

The chain carries TRBV11-2 and TRBJ1-4; unclear D gene. V was clipped by 1 base and J by 5 bases, with 8 bases between them. Germline V gives CDR1 SGHAT, CDR2 FQNNGV. The CDR3 is made up of 14 amino acids. CDR3 in DNA: TGTGCCAGCAGCTTAGGTCGCAAGAATGAAAAACTGTTTTTT. It encodes CASSLGRKNEKLFF. The full variable domain, in which reference TRBV11-2 and TRBJ1-4 provide the parts outside the CDR3, is EAGVAQSPRYKIIEKRQSVAFWCNPISGHATLYWYQQILGQGPKLLIQFQNNGVVDDSQLPKDRFSAERLKGVDSTLKIQPAKLEDSAVYLCASSLGRKNEKLFFGSGTQLSVL.

The CDR3 bases are TGTGCCAGCAGCTCGGAGGGCAGGTGGAACACTGAAGCTTTCTTT. It specifies CASSSEGRWNTEAFF. The chain recombines TRBV11-2 with TRBJ1-1; D is uncertain. The CDR3 is 15 residues long. V was pared by 4 bases and J by 1 base, with 13 bases between. CDR1 and CDR2 (germline): SGHAT, FQNNGV.

V and J are TRBV10-2 and TRBJ2-2; D gene ambiguous. CDR1 and CDR2 (germline): WSHSY, SAAADI. There are 13 residues in the CDR3. V lost 0 bases and J 8 bases, leaving 7 bases between the germline ends. This CDR3 reads CASSESGYGELFF. The DNA for the CDR3 is TGCGCCAGCAGTGAGTCGGGTTATGGGGAGCTGTTTTTT.

The genes are TRBV7-9 and TRBJ1-5; no firm D call. The CDR3 runs 13 residues. Germline V gives CDR1 SEHNR, CDR2 FQNEAQ (reference sequence). V was shortened by 2 bases and J by 4 bases, with 6 bases between the two germline ends. CDR3 sequence reads: CASSLRDNQPQHF. CDR3 bases: TGTGCCAGCAGCTTAAGGGATAATCAGCCCCAGCATTTT.

In this sample, this clone turned up once. The CDR3 does not close with the conserved phenylalanine or tryptophan, likely indicating a read error. The DNA is left out, because the CDR3 cannot be placed on it with certainty; the CDR3 is given as TCRdb lists it. The CDR3 loop is CASSPGNIKARNKT. This chain connects TRBV21-1 to TRBJ1-6. TRBV21-1 is deemed a pseudogene. The CDR3 length is 14 residues, termini included.